This is a list of T cell receptor beta chains from one sample in a study of Ad26.COV2.S vaccination and SARS-CoV-2 variants. Assay: immunoSEQ multiplex PCR; the TCRdb copy retains only in-frame clones and omits some. This sample has roughly 510,000 clones, with roughly 85% found just once. The sample in question was peripheral blood, obtained in a trial of Ad26.COV2.S vaccine versus placebo. These receptors came from a person aged 18-65 years who received the Ad26.COV2.S COVID-19 vaccine or a placebo. The CDR3 runs from the conserved cysteine through the conserved F or W. Each record gives: V gene, J gene, D gene, clone size, CDR3 protein, CDR3 DNA. A D gene is named only where the DNA matches it firmly. Size is omitted from some rows. Given values are once, few, many or a class for expanded clones.

V: TRBV30; J: TRBJ1-1; D: .; size: .; CDR3: CAWSRTYGAFF; DNA: TGTGCCTGGAGTCGGACCTATGGGGCTTTCTTT
V: TRBV15; J: TRBJ2-2; D: .; size: .; CDR3: CATSRVLTTGELFF; DNA: TGTGCCACCAGCAGAGTGCTGACCACCGGGGAGCTGTTTTTT
V: TRBV19; J: TRBJ2-2; D: TRBD1; size: once; CDR3: CASSMALPMAGGRELFF; DNA: TGTGCCAGTAGTATGGCACTCCCCATGGCAGGGGGCAGGGAGCTGTTTTTT
V: TRBV7-8; J: TRBJ2-7; D: .; size: .; CDR3: CASSLVGSESHEQYF; DNA: TGTGCCAGCAGCTTAGTTGGGTCGGAGTCCCACGAGCAGTACTTC
V: TRBV29-1; J: TRBJ2-5; D: .; size: .; CDR3: CSVRRETQYF; DNA: TGCAGCGTACGCCGGGAGACCCAGTACTTC
V: TRBV24-1; J: TRBJ2-1; D: TRBD1; size: .; CDR3: CATKEGGRDNEQFF; DNA: TGTGCCACTAAAGAAGGGGGCAGGGACAATGAGCAGTTCTTC
V: TRBV27; J: TRBJ1-1; D: .; size: .; CDR3: CASRTLRGQPNMNTEAFF; DNA: TGTGCCAGCAGAACCCTTCGCGGGCAGCCGAACATGAACACTGAAGCTTTCTTT
V: TRBV5-1; J: TRBJ2-3; D: TRBD2; size: .; CDR3: CASSIGTSGRGTDTQYF; DNA: TGCGCCAGCAGCATTGGGACTAGCGGGAGGGGCACAGATACGCAGTATTTT
V: TRBV19; J: TRBJ2-7; D: .; size: .; CDR3: CASSISSPAAYEQYF; DNA: TGTGCCAGTAGTATCTCGAGCCCCGCCGCCTACGAGCAGTACTTC
V: TRBV9; J: TRBJ1-3; D: .; size: .; CDR3: CASSVAVGVGTIYF; DNA: TGTGCCAGCAGCGTAGCGGTGGGGGTCGGGACCATATATTTT
V: TRBV6-1; J: TRBJ2-7; D: TRBD2; size: .; CDR3: CASSQLAGGSYEQYF; DNA: TGTGCCAGCAGTCAGCTAGCGGGGGGGTCCTACGAGCAGTACTTC
V: TRBV7-9; J: TRBJ1-2; D: TRBD1; size: once; CDR3: CASSPFSPGTGGYGYTF; DNA: TGTGCCAGCAGCCCATTCAGCCCCGGGACAGGGGGTTATGGCTACACCTTC
V: TRBV29-1; J: TRBJ1-1; D: .; size: .; CDR3: CSVFRGGRVTEAFF; DNA: TGCAGCGTTTTTCGTGGGGGAAGGGTCACTGAAGCTTTCTTT
V: TRBV7-8; J: TRBJ1-5; D: .; size: .; CDR3: CASSLGGMGLNQPQHF; DNA: TGTGCCAGCAGCTTAGGTGGGATGGGTCTCAATCAGCCCCAGCATTTT
V: TRBV7-9; J: TRBJ2-5; D: .; size: .; CDR3: CASAQAETQYF; DNA: TGTGCCAGCGCCCAAGCCGAGACCCAGTACTTC
V: TRBV7-9; J: TRBJ1-1; D: .; size: .; CDR3: CASSFRGLEGTEAFF; DNA: TGTGCCAGCAGCTTTCGAGGGCTGGAGGGCACTGAAGCTTTCTTT
V: TRBV6-6; J: TRBJ2-2; D: TRBD1; size: .; CDR3: CASSGTGGTTGELFF; DNA: TGTGCCAGCAGTGGGACAGGGGGTACCACCGGGGAGCTGTTTTTT
V: TRBV9; J: TRBJ2-7; D: .; size: .; CDR3: CASSVRPGGDEQYF; DNA: TGTGCCAGCAGCGTAAGGCCCGGCGGGGACGAGCAGTACTTC
V: TRBV4-2; J: TRBJ1-1; D: TRBD1; size: .; CDR3: CASSQDGTGPHTEAFF; DNA: TGTGCCAGCAGCCAGGATGGGACAGGGCCACACACTGAAGCTTTCTTT
V: TRBV5-1; J: TRBJ2-7; D: TRBD2; size: .; CDR3: CASSEGLASYEQYF; DNA: TGCGCCAGCAGCGAGGGACTAGCGTCCTACGAGCAGTACTTC
V: TRBV29-1; J: TRBJ1-2; D: .; size: .; CDR3: CSVGATYGYTF; DNA: TGCAGCGTCGGGGCAACCTATGGCTACACCTTC
V: TRBV7-2; J: TRBJ2-5; D: TRBD1; size: .; CDR3: CASSPPGQGTSETQYF; DNA: TGTGCCAGCAGCCCACCGGGACAGGGGACGTCGGAGACCCAGTACTTC
V: TRBV24-1; J: TRBJ2-2; D: .; size: once; CDR3: CATSGLGNRNTGELFF; DNA: TGTGCCACCAGTGGATTGGGAAACCGGAACACCGGGGAGCTGTTTTTT
V: TRBV3-1/TRBV3-2; J: TRBJ2-7; D: .; size: .; CDR3: CASSQLNEQYF; DNA: TGTGCCAGCAGCCAACTCAACGAGCAGTACTTC
V: TRBV6-1; J: TRBJ1-5; D: .; size: .; CDR3: CASSEGAVPNQPQHF; DNA: TGTGCCAGCAGTGAAGGGGCAGTTCCTAATCAGCCCCAGCATTTT
V: TRBV29-1; J: TRBJ2-3; D: .; size: .; CDR3: CSVGQGVGTDTQYF; DNA: TGCAGCGTTGGTCAGGGAGTAGGCACAGATACGCAGTATTTT
V: TRBV24-1; J: TRBJ2-1; D: TRBD2; size: .; CDR3: CATSDVAGGFNEQFF; DNA: TGTGCCACCAGTGATGTAGCGGGAGGCTTCAATGAGCAGTTCTTC
V: TRBV6-6; J: TRBJ2-1; D: TRBD2; size: .; CDR3: CAGSGRSNEQFF; DNA: TGTGCCGGCAGCGGGAGGTCAAATGAGCAGTTCTTC
V: TRBV5-4; J: TRBJ2-5; D: .; size: .; CDR3: CASSLGGRGEETQYF; DNA: TGTGCCAGCAGCTTGGGGGGGCGGGGTGAAGAGACCCAGTACTTC
V: TRBV24-1; J: TRBJ1-1; D: .; size: few; CDR3: CATSESGRVTEAFF; DNA: TGTGCCACCAGTGAATCGGGACGGGTCACTGAAGCTTTCTTT
V: TRBV28; J: TRBJ1-2; D: .; size: .; CDR3: CASSLLGGYGYTF; DNA: TGTGCCAGCAGTTTACTTGGCGGCTATGGCTACACCTTC
V: TRBV7-3; J: TRBJ1-2; D: TRBD1; size: .; CDR3: CASSPGTGNGYTF; DNA: TGTGCCAGCAGCCCCGGGACAGGGAATGGCTACACCTTC
V: TRBV19; J: TRBJ2-1; D: TRBD2; size: .; CDR3: CASRGLALYNEQFF; DNA: TGTGCCAGTAGGGGACTAGCGCTGTACAATGAGCAGTTCTTC
V: TRBV19; J: TRBJ2-2; D: .; size: .; CDR3: CASSIFRSAGELFF; DNA: TGTGCCAGTAGTATTTTCAGGTCGGCCGGGGAGCTGTTTTTT
V: TRBV2; J: TRBJ2-7; D: .; size: .; CDR3: CASRPPVRYEQYF; DNA: TGTGCCAGCAGACCCCCAGTCCGCTACGAGCAGTACTTC
V: TRBV21-1; J: TRBJ1-5; D: .; size: .; CDR3: CASSRSRDTGNQPQHF; DNA: TGTGCCAGCAGCAGGAGCCGGGACACGGGCAATCAGCCCCAGCATTTT
V: TRBV7-9; J: TRBJ1-1; D: .; size: .; CDR3: CASSWEDTEAFF; DNA: TGTGCCAGCAGCTGGGAGGACACTGAAGCTTTCTTT